Listed here are 2 T cell receptor beta chains from one sample, sequenced in a study of blood T cell repertoires in COVID-19. Sequenced by immunoSEQ multiplex PCR; TCRdb stores in-frame clones only, minus some. The sample includes roughly 340,000 clones, more than 75% of them seen just once. The source material was peripheral blood. The receptors derive from a woman aged 45-65 years with COVID-19, enrolled during active disease.

This chain links TRBV11-1 with TRBJ2-7; D is ambiguous. Germline CDR1 and CDR2: SGHAT and FQDESV (reference sequence). V was trimmed by 5 bases and J by 9 bases, leaving 20 bases between them. The CDR3 runs to 14 residues. The CDR3 reads CASSASDISTMQYF. For the CDR3, the DNA is TGTGCCAGCAGCGCAAGTGACATTTCTACGATGCAGTACTTC.

The V call is TRBV6-5, the J call TRBJ2-7; TRBD1 aligns across 11 bases. Germline-derived CDR1 and CDR2 are MNHEY and SVGAGI. V lost 6 bases and J lost 2; bases outside the gene matches: 6. The CDR3 runs 15 residues. The CDR3 spells CASRGQGAPPYEQYF. For the CDR3, the DNA is TGTGCCAGCAGAGGACAGGGGGCGCCACCCTACGAGCAGTACTTC.